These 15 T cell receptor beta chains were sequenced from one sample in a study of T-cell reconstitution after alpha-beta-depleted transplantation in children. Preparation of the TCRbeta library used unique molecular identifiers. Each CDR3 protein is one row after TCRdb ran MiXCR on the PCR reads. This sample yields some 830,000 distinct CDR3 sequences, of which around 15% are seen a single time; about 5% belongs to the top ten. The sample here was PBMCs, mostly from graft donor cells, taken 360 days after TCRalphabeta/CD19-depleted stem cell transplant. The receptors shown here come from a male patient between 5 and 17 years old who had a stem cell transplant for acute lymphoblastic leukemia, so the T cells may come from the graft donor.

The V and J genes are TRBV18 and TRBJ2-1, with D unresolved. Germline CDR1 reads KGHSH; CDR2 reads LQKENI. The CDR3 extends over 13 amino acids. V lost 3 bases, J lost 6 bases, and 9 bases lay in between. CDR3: CASSPVVANEQFF. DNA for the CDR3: TGTGCCAGCTCACCGGTAGTAGCCAATGAGCAGTTCTTC. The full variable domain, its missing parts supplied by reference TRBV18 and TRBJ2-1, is NAGVMQNPRHLVRRRGQEARLRCSPMKGHSHVYWYRQLPEEGLKFMVYLQKENIIDESGMPKERFSAEFPKEGPSILRIQQVVRGDSAAYFCASSPVVANEQFFGPGTRLTVL.

CDR3 nucleotides: TGCAGTGCTAGAGATCCCCGACTGCAGACCGGGGAGCTGTTTTTT. It encodes CSARDPRLQTGELFF. This sequence joins TRBV20-1 and TRBJ2-2; D is undetermined. V was clipped by 0 bases and J by 5 bases, with 13 bases between them. The CDR3 has 15 residues. The germline gives CDR1 DFQATT, CDR2 SNEGSKA (reference sequence).

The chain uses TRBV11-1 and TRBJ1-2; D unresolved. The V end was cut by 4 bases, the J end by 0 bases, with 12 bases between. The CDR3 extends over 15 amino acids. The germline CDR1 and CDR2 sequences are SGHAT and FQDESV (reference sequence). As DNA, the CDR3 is TGTGCCAGCAGCTCGACCAGGTACTCTAACTATGGCTACACCTTC. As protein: CASSSTRYSNYGYTF.

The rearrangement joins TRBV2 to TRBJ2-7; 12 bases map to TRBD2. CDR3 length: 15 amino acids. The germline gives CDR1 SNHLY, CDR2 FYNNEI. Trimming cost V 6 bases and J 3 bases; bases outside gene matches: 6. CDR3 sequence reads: CASRLTSGSYYEQYF. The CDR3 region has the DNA TGTGCCAGCAGGTTGACTAGCGGGAGTTACTACGAGCAGTACTTC.

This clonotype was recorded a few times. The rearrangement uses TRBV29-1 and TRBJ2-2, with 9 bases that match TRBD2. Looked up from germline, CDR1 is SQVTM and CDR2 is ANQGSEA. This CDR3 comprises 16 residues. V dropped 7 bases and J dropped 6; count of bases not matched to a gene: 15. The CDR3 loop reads CSGIAGEARAAGELFF. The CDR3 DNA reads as TGCAGCGGTATAGCGGGAGAGGCGAGAGCGGCCGGGGAGCTGTTTTTT.

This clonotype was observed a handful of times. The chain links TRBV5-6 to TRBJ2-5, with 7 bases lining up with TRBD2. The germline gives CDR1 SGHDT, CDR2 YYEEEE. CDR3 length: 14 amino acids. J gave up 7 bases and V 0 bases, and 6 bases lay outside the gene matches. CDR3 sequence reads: CASSLGRSGSTQYF. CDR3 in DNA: TGTGCCAGCAGCTTGGGTCGTAGCGGGTCGACCCAGTACTTC.

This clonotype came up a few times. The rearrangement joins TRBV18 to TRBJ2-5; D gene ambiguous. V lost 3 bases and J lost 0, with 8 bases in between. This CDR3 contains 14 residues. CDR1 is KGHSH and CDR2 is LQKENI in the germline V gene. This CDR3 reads CASSPPAYQETQYF. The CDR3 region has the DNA TGTGCCAGCTCACCGCCAGCCTACCAAGAGACCCAGTACTTC.

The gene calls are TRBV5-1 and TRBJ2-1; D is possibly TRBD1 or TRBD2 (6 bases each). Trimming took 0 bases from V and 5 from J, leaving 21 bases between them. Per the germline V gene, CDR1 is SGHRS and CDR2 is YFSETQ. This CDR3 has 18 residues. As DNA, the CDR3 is TGCGCCAGCAGCTTGGGTAGCCCCTTAAGGGGGGACAACAATGAGCAGTTCTTC. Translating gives CASSLGSPLRGDNNEQFF.

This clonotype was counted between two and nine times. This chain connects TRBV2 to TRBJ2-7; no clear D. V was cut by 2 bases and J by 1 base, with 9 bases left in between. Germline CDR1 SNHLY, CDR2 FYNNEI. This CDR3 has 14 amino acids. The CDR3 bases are TGTGCCAGCAGTGAAAACCTGAGATCCTACGAGCAGTACTTC. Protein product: CASSENLRSYEQYF.

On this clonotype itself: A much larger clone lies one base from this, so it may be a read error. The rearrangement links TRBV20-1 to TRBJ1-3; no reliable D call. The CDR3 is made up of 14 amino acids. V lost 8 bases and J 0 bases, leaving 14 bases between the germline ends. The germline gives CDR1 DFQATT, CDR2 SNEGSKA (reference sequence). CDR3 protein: CSPSTPPSGNTIYF. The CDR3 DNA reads TGCAGTCCGAGCACACCTCCCTCTGGAAACACCATATATTTT.

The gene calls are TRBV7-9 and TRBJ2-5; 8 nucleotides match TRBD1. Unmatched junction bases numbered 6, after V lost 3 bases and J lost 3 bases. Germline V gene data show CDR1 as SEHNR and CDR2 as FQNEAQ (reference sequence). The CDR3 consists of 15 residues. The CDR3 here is CASSFLGQGKETQYF. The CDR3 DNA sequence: TGTGCCAGCAGCTTCCTTGGACAGGGTAAAGAGACCCAGTACTTC.

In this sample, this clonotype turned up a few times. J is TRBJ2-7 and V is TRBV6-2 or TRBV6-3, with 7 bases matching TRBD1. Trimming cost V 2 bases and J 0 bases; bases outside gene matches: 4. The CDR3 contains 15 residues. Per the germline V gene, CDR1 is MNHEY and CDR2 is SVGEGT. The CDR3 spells CASSYGDSTSYEQYF. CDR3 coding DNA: TGTGCCAGCAGTTACGGGGACAGTACCTCCTACGAGCAGTACTTC.

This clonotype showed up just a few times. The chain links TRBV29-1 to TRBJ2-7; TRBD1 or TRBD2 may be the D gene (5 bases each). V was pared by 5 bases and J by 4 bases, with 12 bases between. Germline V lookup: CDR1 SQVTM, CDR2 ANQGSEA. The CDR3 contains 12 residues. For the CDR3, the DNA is TGCAGCGTTCGCTGGGGACCGTACGAGCAGTACTTC. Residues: CSVRWGPYEQYF.

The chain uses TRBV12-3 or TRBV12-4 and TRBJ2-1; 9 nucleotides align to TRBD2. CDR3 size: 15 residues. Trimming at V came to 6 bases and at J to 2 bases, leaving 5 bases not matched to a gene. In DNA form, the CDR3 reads TGTGCCAGCAGCCTAGCGGGAAAGGCCTACAATGAGCAGTTCTTC. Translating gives CASSLAGKAYNEQFF.

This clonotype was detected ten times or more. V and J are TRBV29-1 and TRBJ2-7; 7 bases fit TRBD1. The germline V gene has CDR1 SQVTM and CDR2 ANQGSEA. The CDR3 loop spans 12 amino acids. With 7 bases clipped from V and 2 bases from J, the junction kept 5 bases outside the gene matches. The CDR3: CSARQGTYEQYF. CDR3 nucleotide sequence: TGCAGCGCTAGACAGGGTACCTACGAGCAGTACTTC.